These T cell receptor beta chains were read from a single sample in a study of graft-versus-host responses after intestinal transplantation. Some clones are missing from TCRdb's copy, which holds only in-frame ones; the method was immunoSEQ multiplex PCR. Of roughly 90,000 clones in the sample, about 87% were seen once. No antigen has been assigned to these receptors. The starting material was unstimulated CD4+ T cells sorted from spleen or lymph node cells, obtained before transplant. These receptor sequences come from a human donor who was the organ donor for an intestinal transplant. CDR3s include the opening cysteine and the closing phenylalanine or tryptophan. D genes are given only for firm matches. Clone size appears in some rows only: once, few, many, or a class for an expanded clone.

size: NA
J: TRBJ2-7
D: TRBD1
V: TRBV19
CDR3: CASSILPGQAPYEQYF
DNA: TGTGCCAGTAGTATCCTACCGGGACAGGCTCCATACGAGCAGTACTTC

size: few
J: TRBJ2-7
D: NA
V: TRBV28
CDR3: CASRTTTPGEQYF
DNA: TGTGCCAGCAGGACTACCACGCCGGGCGAGCAGTACTTC

size: NA
J: TRBJ2-5
D: NA
V: TRBV7-2
CDR3: CASSLGGRGETQYF
DNA: TGTGCCAGCAGCTTAGGAGGGAGGGGGGAGACCCAGTACTTC

size: NA
J: TRBJ1-2
D: NA
V: TRBV5-1
CDR3: CASSSTGYGYTF
DNA: TGCGCCAGCAGCTCGACAGGCTATGGCTACACCTTC

size: NA
J: TRBJ1-4
D: NA
V: TRBV11-3
CDR3: CASSLAGHVFF
DNA: TGTGCCAGCAGCTTAGCAGGGCATGTGTTTTTT

size: NA
J: TRBJ2-7
D: NA
V: TRBV11-3
CDR3: CASSLVFGGEQYF
DNA: TGTGCCAGCAGCTTAGTATTCGGGGGTGAGCAGTACTTC

size: NA
J: TRBJ2-6
D: NA
V: TRBV7-9
CDR3: CASSQGFSSGANVLTF
DNA: TGTGCCAGCTCACAGGGCTTCTCCTCTGGGGCCAACGTCCTGACTTTC

size: NA
J: TRBJ2-3
D: NA
V: TRBV6-4
CDR3: CASSVGTSDTQYF
DNA: TGTGCCAGCAGTGTAGGGACATCAGATACGCAGTATTTT

size: NA
J: TRBJ1-1
D: NA
V: TRBV7-2
CDR3: CASSPDRTRGTEAFF
DNA: TGTGCCAGCAGCCCTGACAGGACCAGGGGCACTGAAGCTTTCTTT

size: NA
J: TRBJ2-5
D: TRBD2
V: TRBV5-4
CDR3: CASSLGSPAGGGETQYF
DNA: TGTGCCAGCAGCTTGGGGTCCCCAGCGGGAGGCGGGGAGACCCAGTACTTC

size: NA
J: TRBJ2-7
D: NA
V: TRBV5-1
CDR3: CASTPPTSSYEQYF
DNA: TGCGCCAGCACCCCCCCAACGAGTTCCTACGAGCAGTACTTC

size: NA
J: TRBJ2-4
D: TRBD1
V: TRBV4-2
CDR3: CASSHTPGTGSGVAKNIQYF
DNA: TGTGCCAGCAGCCATACCCCCGGGACAGGGTCGGGGGTAGCCAAAAACATTCAGTACTTC

size: NA
J: TRBJ2-1
D: NA
V: TRBV21-1
CDR3: CASSGAETSYNEQFF
DNA: TGTGCCAGCAGCGGAGCGGAGACCTCCTACAATGAGCAGTTCTTC

size: once
J: TRBJ2-3
D: NA
V: TRBV6-1
CDR3: CASSEPAGVSTQYF
DNA: TGTGCCAGCAGTGAACCAGCGGGTGTGAGTACGCAGTATTTT

size: once
J: TRBJ2-2
D: NA
V: TRBV18
CDR3: CASSARGANTGELFF
DNA: TGTGCCAGCTCAGCCAGGGGTGCGAACACCGGGGAGCTGTTTTTT

size: NA
J: TRBJ2-5
D: NA
V: TRBV25-1
CDR3: CASSAGFWGGMEETQYF
DNA: TGTGCCAGCAGTGCGGGCTTTTGGGGCGGGATGGAAGAGACCCAGTACTTC

size: few
J: TRBJ1-1
D: NA
V: TRBV6-1
CDR3: CASSPRSGGTEAFF
DNA: TGTGCCAGCAGTCCACGATCCGGGGGCACTGAAGCTTTCTTT

size: NA
J: TRBJ2-7
D: NA
V: TRBV6-1
CDR3: CASASATGWSYEQYF
DNA: TGTGCCAGCGCAAGTGCTACAGGTTGGTCCTACGAGCAGTACTTC

size: NA
J: TRBJ2-3
D: NA
V: TRBV2
CDR3: CASSTSPYTDTQYF
DNA: TGTGCCAGCAGTACTAGTCCCTACACAGATACGCAGTATTTT

size: NA
J: TRBJ1-5
D: NA
V: TRBV2
CDR3: CASSVSDGGNQPQHF
DNA: TGTGCCAGCAGCGTATCAGATGGAGGCAATCAGCCCCAGCATTTT

size: NA
J: TRBJ2-7
D: NA
V: TRBV19
CDR3: CASSILVIPEGEQYF
DNA: TGTGCCAGTAGTATTCTGGTTATCCCGGAGGGCGAGCAGTACTTC

size: NA
J: TRBJ2-1
D: NA
V: TRBV5-1
CDR3: CASRTGQGGLAAYNEQFF
DNA: TGCGCCAGCAGAACGGGACAGGGCGGACTAGCGGCCTACAATGAGCAGTTCTTC

size: NA
J: TRBJ1-5
D: NA
V: TRBV7-9
CDR3: CASSLGLHEPQHF
DNA: TGTGCCAGCAGCTTAGGGCTTCACGAGCCCCAGCATTTT

size: NA
J: TRBJ2-2
D: TRBD1
V: TRBV28
CDR3: CASSSGGAGTGELFF
DNA: TGTGCCAGCAGTTCAGGGGGCGCGGGCACCGGGGAGCTGTTTTTT

size: once
J: TRBJ2-5
D: NA
V: TRBV4-2
CDR3: CASSQNPEETQYF
DNA: TGTGCCAGCAGCCAAAACCCCGAGGAGACCCAGTACTTC

size: NA
J: TRBJ1-2
D: NA
V: TRBV28
CDR3: CASRPGGGSNYGYTF
DNA: TGTGCCAGCAGACCCGGGGGAGGGTCTAACTATGGCTACACCTTC

size: few
J: TRBJ2-7
D: NA
V: TRBV25-1
CDR3: CASSDPGDTYEQYF
DNA: TGTGCCAGCAGTGATCCGGGAGACACCTACGAGCAGTACTTC

size: NA
J: TRBJ2-4
D: TRBD2
V: TRBV2
CDR3: CASPQLAGPPRALGGSKNIQYF
DNA: TGTGCCAGCCCGCAACTAGCGGGACCGCCGAGGGCGCTAGGGGGATCCAAAAACATTCAGTACTTC

size: NA
J: TRBJ2-1
D: NA
V: TRBV5-1
CDR3: CASSDQWGGGNEQFF
DNA: TGCGCCAGCAGCGACCAATGGGGGGGCGGGAATGAGCAGTTCTTC

size: few
J: TRBJ2-3
D: TRBD2
V: TRBV5-7
CDR3: CASSLGTSGTDTQYF
DNA: TGTGCCAGCAGCTTGGGGACTAGCGGCACAGATACGCAGTATTTT